These 17 T cell receptor beta chains came from one sample sequenced in a study of cytomegalovirus exposure and HLA in healthy donors. Primers: 60 Vbeta forward and 13 Jbeta reverse. The table came from immunoSEQ multiplex PCR; TCRdb's copy has only in-frame clones and leaves some out. The data contain roughly 100,000 clones, 12% to 15% of them singletons. The material sequenced was PBMCs. Receptors originate from a female donor in good health and CMV-seronegative.

This clone was found a few times. This chain connects TRBV5-6 to TRBJ2-1; the match to TRBD2 covers 11 bases. Germline CDR1 is SGHDT and CDR2 is YYEEEE. J was trimmed by 4 bases and V by 4 bases; bases with no gene match: 7. This CDR3 comprises 16 residues. CDR3 in DNA: TGTGCCAGCAGCCAACCACTAGCGGGGGAATACAATGAGCAGTTCTTC. Protein: CASSQPLAGEYNEQFF.

In its sample, this clone was seen a few times. The chain is built from TRBV27 and TRBJ1-2, with 8 bases matching TRBD1. CDR1 and CDR2 (germline): MNHEY, SMNVEV (reference sequence). V lost 3 bases, J lost 4 bases, and 4 bases stayed unmatched. CDR3 length: 14 residues. CDR3 sequence (DNA): TGTGCCAGCAGTTTCGGGACAGGCAGCTATGGCTACACCTTC. It is translated as CASSFGTGSYGYTF.

Notes on this clone: Germline is not matched at one junction end, which may reflect a read error. This rearrangement joins TRBV6-6 to TRBJ1-5; TRBD1 is a possible D gene (6 bases). CDR1 and CDR2 (germline): MNHNY, SVGAGI (reference sequence). The CDR3 is 14 residues long. CDR3 bases: TGTGCCAGCAGTTACTCGACAGGCCCTCAGCCCCAGAATTTT. It yields the protein CASSYSTGPQPQNF.

The chain is built from TRBV30 and TRBJ1-1; 7 bases agree with TRBD1. This CDR3 comprises 13 residues. V dropped 3 bases and J dropped 1; count of bases not matched to a gene: 2. Germline values: CDR1 GTSNPN, CDR2 SVGIG (reference sequence). The CDR3 DNA follows: TGTGCCTGGAGGACAGGGTCGAACACTGAAGCTTTCTTT. The encoded protein is CAWRTGSNTEAFF.

This clone was found once. The chain is built from TRBV29-1 and TRBJ2-5; unclear D gene. Germline loops: CDR1 SQVTM, CDR2 ANQGSEA. The CDR3 has 12 residues. V dropped 7 bases and J dropped 3 bases, with 12 bases sitting between them. As DNA, the CDR3 is TGCAGCGGAAGGAATAGCAAAGAGACCCAGTACTTC. Translating it yields CSGRNSKETQYF.

Only a few counts were recorded for this clone. The chain joins TRBV29-1 to TRBJ1-6; the D gene is possibly TRBD1 (6 bases). Germline values: CDR1 SQVTM, CDR2 ANQGSEA. Between the trimmed V and J ends, which lost 3 bases and 0 bases, there was a span of 18 bases. This CDR3 spans 18 amino acids. Written as DNA, the CDR3 is TGCAGCGTTGAGATAGAGGACAGACCAAGCTCCTATAATTCACCCCTCCACTTT. Amino acids: CSVEIEDRPSSYNSPLHF.

CDR3: CASSWNGAGNTIYF. The CDR3 region has the DNA TGTGCCAGCAGTTGGAATGGAGCTGGAAACACCATATATTTT. The chain joins TRBV5-8 to TRBJ1-3; D is undetermined. There are 14 residues in the CDR3. Trimming removed 5 bases from V and 2 bases from J, with 11 bases in between. CDR1 and CDR2 from the germline V gene are SGHTS and YDEGEE.

This clone turned up a few times. The chain employs TRBV5-3 and TRBJ1-5, with unresolved D. TRBV5-3 has ORF status, its function being uncertain. V lost 10 bases, J lost 9 bases, and 20 bases lay in between. The CDR3 has 13 residues. The CDR3 loop is CAEEERTTLPQHF. DNA for the CDR3: TGTGCCGAAGAGGAGCGTACTACTTTGCCCCAGCATTTT.

V usage is TRBV5-1 and J usage is TRBJ2-3, with 12 nucleotides matching TRBD2. V shed 4 bases and J 4 bases; nucleotides not matched to a gene: 7. The germline CDR1 and CDR2 sequences are SGHRS and YFSETQ. The CDR3 runs 16 residues. The CDR3 spells CASSAMTSGGSDTQYF. The CDR3 DNA follows: TGCGCCAGCAGCGCGATGACTAGCGGGGGCTCAGATACGCAGTATTTT.

The chain joins TRBV5-7 to TRBJ1-2, with D tentatively TRBD1 (6 bases). TRBV5-7 is recorded as an ORF, its role being uncertain. V dropped 0 bases and J dropped 6 bases, with 18 bases sitting between them. This CDR3 comprises 16 residues. CDR3 coding DNA: TGTGCCAGCAGCTTGGAAAGCAGGGGAGGGGTGGATGGCTACACCTTC. Amino acid sequence: CASSLESRGGVDGYTF.

This chain uses TRBV5-1 with TRBJ2-1; TRBD2 agrees at 8 bases. Germline V gives CDR1 SGHRS, CDR2 YFSETQ. CDR3 length: 15 amino acids. Trimming removed 1 base from V and 7 bases from J; junction bases left unmatched: 7. The CDR3 coding sequence is TGCGCCAGCAGCTTGTTCCCGGGGGGGAAGAATGAGCAGTTCTTC. It is translated as CASSLFPGGKNEQFF.

J is TRBJ2-3 and V is TRBV30; 9 positions agree with TRBD2. CDR1 and CDR2 from the germline V gene are GTSNPN and SVGIG (reference sequence). V was clipped by 0 bases and J by 6 bases; unmatched bases: 10. This CDR3 is 16 amino acids long. In nucleotides, the CDR3 is TGTGCCTGGAGTGTAGGGCTAGCGGGACGATCGGATACGCAGTATTTT. The encoded protein is CAWSVGLAGRSDTQYF.

A few counts support this clone. The chain combines TRBV30 with TRBJ2-7; 9 nucleotides line up with TRBD2. The CDR3 contains 16 residues. V lost 0 bases, J lost 3 bases, and 9 bases stayed unmatched. Germline V lookup: CDR1 GTSNPN, CDR2 SVGIG (reference sequence). CDR3 bases: TGTGCCTGGAGTGTAAAGAGTAGCGGGGGTTACTACGAGCAGTACTTC. Residues: CAWSVKSSGGYYEQYF.

This clone was recorded only once. The rearrangement joins TRBV5-4 to TRBJ2-1; D is perhaps TRBD2 (6 bases). Germline-derived CDR1 and CDR2 are SGHNT and YYREEE (reference sequence). The CDR3 loop spans 14 amino acids. V lost 5 bases and J lost 8, with 17 bases in between. This chain's CDR3 is CASRPRLVLDEQFF. In nucleotides, the CDR3 is TGTGCCAGCAGACCGCGACTAGTCTTAGATGAGCAGTTCTTC.

The CDR3 protein is CASSLGQGGNQPQHF. DNA for the CDR3: TGTGCCAGCAGCCTGGGACAGGGTGGCAATCAGCCCCAGCATTTT. V gene TRBV5-6 combines with J gene TRBJ1-5; 9 nucleotides agree with TRBD1. The junction had 4 bases not matched to a gene; V was cut back by 4 bases and J by 2 bases. From germline, CDR1 is SGHDT and CDR2 YYEEEE. The CDR3 is 15 amino acids.

The chain employs TRBV27 and TRBJ2-7, with a tentative D call TRBD1 (6 bases). V was shortened by 6 bases and J by 3 bases, with 18 bases between the two germline ends. The CDR3 covers 15 residues. Per the germline V gene, CDR1 is MNHEY and CDR2 is SMNVEV (reference sequence). The CDR3 nucleotides are TGTGCCAGCAGAACCTCCGGGACATATGGCTACGAGCAGTACTTC. It yields the protein CASRTSGTYGYEQYF.

Only a few counts were recorded for this clone. This rearrangement joins TRBV5-4 to TRBJ1-3, with D perhaps matching TRBD1 (6 bases). Per the germline V gene, CDR1 is SGHNT and CDR2 is YYREEE (reference sequence). V lost 0 bases and J lost 0, with 13 bases in between. The CDR3 loop spans 17 amino acids. CDR3 coding DNA: TGTGCCAGCAGCTTGGCCCCCAGGGGAAACTCTGGAAACACCATATATTTT. Protein product: CASSLAPRGNSGNTIYF.